The entry that follows covers one TCR beta chain sequence. V lost 6 bases, J lost 7 bases, and 5 bases stayed unmatched. CDR3 length equals 13 residues. The germline V gene encodes CDR1 SGHVS and CDR2 FQNEAQ. The data derive from a study of blood T cell repertoires in COVID-19. Study-level background: The United States, Italy and Spain provided the acute and convalescent COVID-19 samples.

Sequencing was performed with immunoSEQ multiplex PCR; in TCRdb, only in-frame clones are kept and a portion is missing. The sample yields around 40,000 clones, 92% seen once. This clonotype was sampled from a human donor in a cohort sampled during active COVID-19. The rearrangement uses TRBV7-8 and TRBJ1-5; 8 nucleotides align to TRBD1. The sample comprised peripheral blood. The CDR3, as DNA: TGTGCCAGCAGTATACAGGGGGGCCAGCCCCAGCATTTT. Its translation: CASSIQGGQPQHF. Looking up the rest from reference TRBV7-8 and TRBJ1-5 gives the full variable domain: GAGVSQSPRYKVAKRGQDVALRCDPISGHVSLFWYQQALGQGPEFLTYFQNEAQLDKSGLPSDRFFAERPEGSVSTLKIQRTQQEDSAVYLCASSIQGGQPQHFGDGTRLSIL.